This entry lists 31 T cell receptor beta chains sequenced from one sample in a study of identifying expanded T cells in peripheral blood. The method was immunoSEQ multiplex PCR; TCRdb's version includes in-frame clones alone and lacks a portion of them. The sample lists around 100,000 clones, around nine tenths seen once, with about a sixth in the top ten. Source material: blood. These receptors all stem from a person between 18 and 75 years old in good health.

The CDR3 nucleotides read TGTGCCAGCAGCCAAACCCGAACGACCTACGAGCAGTACTTC. The encoded protein is CASSQTRTTYEQYF. The genes are TRBV7-8 and TRBJ2-7; the D is unclear. V lost 5 bases, J lost 2 bases, and 13 bases lay in between. This CDR3 spans 14 amino acids. CDR1 is SGHVS and CDR2 is FQNEAQ in the germline V gene.

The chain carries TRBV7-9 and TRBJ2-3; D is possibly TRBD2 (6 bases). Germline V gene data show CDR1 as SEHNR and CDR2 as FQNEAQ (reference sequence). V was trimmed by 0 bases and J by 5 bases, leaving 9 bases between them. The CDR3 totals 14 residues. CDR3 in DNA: TGTGCCAGCAGCTTAGCGGGGCGGGGAGATACGCAGTATTTT. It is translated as CASSLAGRGDTQYF.

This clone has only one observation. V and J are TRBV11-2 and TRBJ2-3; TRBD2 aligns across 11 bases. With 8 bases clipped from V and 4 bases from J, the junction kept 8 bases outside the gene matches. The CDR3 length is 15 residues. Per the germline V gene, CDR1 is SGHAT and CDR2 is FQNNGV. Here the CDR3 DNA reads TGTGCCAGCTGCCGCATAGCGGGGGGGCCAGATACGCAGTATTTT. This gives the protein CASCRIAGGPDTQYF.

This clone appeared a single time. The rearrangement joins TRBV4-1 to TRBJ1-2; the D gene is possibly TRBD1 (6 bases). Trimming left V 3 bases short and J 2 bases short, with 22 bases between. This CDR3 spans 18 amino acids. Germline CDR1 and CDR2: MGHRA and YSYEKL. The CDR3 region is CASSQAIRTGPGNYGYTF. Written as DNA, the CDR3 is TGCGCCAGCAGCCAGGCGATCAGAACAGGGCCAGGGAACTATGGCTACACCTTC.

The CDR3 protein is CASSSYRDDNYGYTF. The CDR3 bases are TGTGCCAGCAGCTCGTACAGGGATGATAACTATGGCTACACCTTC. The chain combines TRBV7-2 with TRBJ1-2; D is perhaps TRBD1 (6 bases). The CDR3 is 15 amino acids. Trimming removed 4 bases from V and 1 base from J, with 13 bases in between. Germline V gene sequence: CDR1 SGHTA, CDR2 FQGNSA.

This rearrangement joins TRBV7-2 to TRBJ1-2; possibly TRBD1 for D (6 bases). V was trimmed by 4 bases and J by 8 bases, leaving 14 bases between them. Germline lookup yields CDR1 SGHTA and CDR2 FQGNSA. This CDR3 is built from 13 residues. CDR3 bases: TGTGCCAGCAGCTCGAACTGGGGGCGAGGCTACACCTTC. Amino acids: CASSSNWGRGYTF.

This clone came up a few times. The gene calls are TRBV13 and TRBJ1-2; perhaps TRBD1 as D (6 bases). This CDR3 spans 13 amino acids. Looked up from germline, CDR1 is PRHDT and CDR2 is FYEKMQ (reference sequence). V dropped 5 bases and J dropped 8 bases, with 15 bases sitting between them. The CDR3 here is CASSHQGIRGYTF. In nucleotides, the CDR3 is TGTGCCAGCAGCCACCAGGGGATCAGAGGCTACACCTTC. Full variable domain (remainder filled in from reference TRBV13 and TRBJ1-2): AAGVIQSPRHLIKEKRETATLKCYPIPRHDTVYWYQQGPGQDPQFLISFYEKMQSDKGSIPDRFSAQQFSDYHSELNMSSLELGDSALYFCASSHQGIRGYTFGSGTRLTVV.

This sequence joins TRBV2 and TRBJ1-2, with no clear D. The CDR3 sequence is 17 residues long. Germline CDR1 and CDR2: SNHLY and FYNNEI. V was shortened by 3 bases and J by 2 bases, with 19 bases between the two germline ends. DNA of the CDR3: TGTGCCAGCAGTGAGAGTCGGCTGGCCACCATGAACTATGGCTACACCTTC. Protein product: CASSESRLATMNYGYTF.

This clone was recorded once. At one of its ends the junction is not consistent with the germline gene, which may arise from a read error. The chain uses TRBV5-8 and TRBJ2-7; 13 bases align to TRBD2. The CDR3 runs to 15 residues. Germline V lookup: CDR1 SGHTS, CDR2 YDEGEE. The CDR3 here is CASSQGTSGVDEQYF. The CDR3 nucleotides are TGCGCCAGCAGCCAAGGGACTAGCGGGGTGGACGAGCAGTACTTC.

The CDR3 DNA is TGCAGCGTGAACAGGGACGGGGGTGGCTACACCTTC. Translated: CSVNRDGGGYTF. This chain joins TRBV29-1 and TRBJ1-2, with D possibly matching TRBD1 (6 bases). CDR1 is SQVTM and CDR2 is ANQGSEA in the germline V gene. The CDR3 runs 12 residues. Trimming removed 6 bases at V and 7 bases at J, with 15 bases between.

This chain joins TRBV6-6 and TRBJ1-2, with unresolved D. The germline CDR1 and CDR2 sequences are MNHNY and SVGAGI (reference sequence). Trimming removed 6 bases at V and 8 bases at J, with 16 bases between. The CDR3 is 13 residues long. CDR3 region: CASSPNGLAGYTF. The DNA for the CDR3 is TGTGCCAGCAGCCCCAACGGCCTCGCGGGCTACACCTTC.

In nucleotides, the CDR3 is TGTGCCAGCAGTAGGCTGGGGGGGGCCACTGGCGGTTCGCAGTATTTT. Translating gives CASSRLGGATGGSQYF. V usage is TRBV27 and J usage is TRBJ2-3; weak D call: TRBD2 (7 bases). V dropped 5 bases and J dropped 10 bases, with 25 bases sitting between them. The CDR3 is made up of 16 amino acids. CDR1 MNHEY and CDR2 SMNVEV come from the germline V gene (reference sequence).

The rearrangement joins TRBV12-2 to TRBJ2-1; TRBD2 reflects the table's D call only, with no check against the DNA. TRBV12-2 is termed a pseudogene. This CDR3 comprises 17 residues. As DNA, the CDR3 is TGTGCAAGTCGCTTAAGGTGCGGGGGGCTTAACTGCGATGAGCAGTTCTTC. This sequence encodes CASRLRCGGLNCDEQFF.

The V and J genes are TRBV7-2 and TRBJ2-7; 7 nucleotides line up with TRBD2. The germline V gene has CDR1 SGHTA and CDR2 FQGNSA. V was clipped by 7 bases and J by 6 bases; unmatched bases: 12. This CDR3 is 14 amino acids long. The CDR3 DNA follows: TGTGCCAGCACCTCCTCATCGGGGGGTCGCGAGCAGTACTTC. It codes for CASTSSSGGREQYF. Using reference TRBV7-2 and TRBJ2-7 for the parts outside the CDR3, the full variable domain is GAGVSQSPSNKVTEKGKDVELRCDPISGHTALYWYRQSLGQGLEFLIYFQGNSAPDKSGLPSDRFSAERTGGSVSTLTIQRTQQEDSAVYLCASTSSSGGREQYFGPGTRLTVT.

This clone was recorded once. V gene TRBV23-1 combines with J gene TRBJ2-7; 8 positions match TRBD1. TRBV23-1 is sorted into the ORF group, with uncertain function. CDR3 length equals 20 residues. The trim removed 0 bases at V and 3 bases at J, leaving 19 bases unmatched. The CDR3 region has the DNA TGCGCCAGCAGTCAATCGGCCGGAGACAGGGGACGTTTTGGCGTCTACGAGCAGTACTTC. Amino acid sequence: CASSQSAGDRGRFGVYEQYF.

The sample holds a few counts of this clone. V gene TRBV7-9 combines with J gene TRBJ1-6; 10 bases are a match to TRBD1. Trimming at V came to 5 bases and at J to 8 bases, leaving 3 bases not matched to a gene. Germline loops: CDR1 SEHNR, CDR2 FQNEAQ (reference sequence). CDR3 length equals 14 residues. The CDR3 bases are TGTGCCAGCAGCAGACAGGGGGCCCATTCACCCCTCCACTTT. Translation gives CASSRQGAHSPLHF.

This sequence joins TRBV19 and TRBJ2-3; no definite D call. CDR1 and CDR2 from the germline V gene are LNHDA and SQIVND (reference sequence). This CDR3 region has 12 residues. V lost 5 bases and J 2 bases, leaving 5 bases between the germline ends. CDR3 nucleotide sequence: TGTGCCAGTAGTCCTAACACAGATACGCAGTATTTT. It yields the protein CASSPNTDTQYF.

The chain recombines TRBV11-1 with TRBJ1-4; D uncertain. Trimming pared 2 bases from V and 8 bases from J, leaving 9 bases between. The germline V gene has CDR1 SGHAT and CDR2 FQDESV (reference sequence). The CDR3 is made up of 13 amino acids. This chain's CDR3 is CASSLKIREKLFF. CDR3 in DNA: TGTGCCAGCAGCTTAAAGATACGGGAAAAACTGTTTTTT.

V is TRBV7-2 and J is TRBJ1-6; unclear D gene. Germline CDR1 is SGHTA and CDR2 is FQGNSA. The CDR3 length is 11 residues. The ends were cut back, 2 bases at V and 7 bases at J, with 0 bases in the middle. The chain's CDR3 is CASSLNSPLHF. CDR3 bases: TGTGCCAGCAGCTTAAATTCACCCCTCCACTTT.

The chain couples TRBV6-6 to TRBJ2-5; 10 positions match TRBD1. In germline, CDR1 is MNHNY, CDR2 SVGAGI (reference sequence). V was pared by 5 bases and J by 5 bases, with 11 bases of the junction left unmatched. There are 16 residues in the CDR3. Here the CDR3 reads CASSRPPGQGMETQYF. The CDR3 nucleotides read TGTGCCAGCAGTCGGCCTCCGGGACAGGGGATGGAGACCCAGTACTTC.

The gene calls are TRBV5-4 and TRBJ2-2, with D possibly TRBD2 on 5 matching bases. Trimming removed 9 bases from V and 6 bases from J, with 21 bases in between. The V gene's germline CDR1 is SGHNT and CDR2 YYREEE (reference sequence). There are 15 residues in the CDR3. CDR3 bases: TGTGCCACCTCACTCCGGTCGGGGTGGGCCGGGGAGCTGTTTTTT. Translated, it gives CATSLRSGWAGELFF. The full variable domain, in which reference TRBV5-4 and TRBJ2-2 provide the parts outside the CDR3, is ETGVTQSPTHLIKTRGQQVTLRCSSQSGHNTVSWYQQALGQGPQFIFQYYREEENGRGNFPPRFSGLQFPNYSSELNVNALELDDSALYLCATSLRSGWAGELFFGEGSRLTVL.

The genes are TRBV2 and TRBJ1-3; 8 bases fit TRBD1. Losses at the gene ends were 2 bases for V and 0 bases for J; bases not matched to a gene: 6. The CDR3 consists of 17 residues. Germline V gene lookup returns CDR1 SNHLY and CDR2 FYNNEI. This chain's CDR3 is CASSEWTGLSSGNTIYF. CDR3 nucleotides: TGTGCCAGCAGTGAATGGACAGGGCTGAGCTCTGGAAACACCATATATTTT.

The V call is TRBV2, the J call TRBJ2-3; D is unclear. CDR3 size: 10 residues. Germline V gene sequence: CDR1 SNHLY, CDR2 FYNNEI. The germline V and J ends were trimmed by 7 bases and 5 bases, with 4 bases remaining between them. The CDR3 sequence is CASIEDTQYF. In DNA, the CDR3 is TGTGCCAGCATAGAAGATACGCAGTATTTT.

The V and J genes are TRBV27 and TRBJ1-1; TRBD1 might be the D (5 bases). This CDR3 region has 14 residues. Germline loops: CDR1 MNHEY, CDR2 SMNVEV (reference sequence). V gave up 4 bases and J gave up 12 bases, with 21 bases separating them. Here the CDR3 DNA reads TGTGCCAGCAGTTCAAAATTGGGGCCCGGGGACTCTTTCTTT. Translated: CASSSKLGPGDSFF.

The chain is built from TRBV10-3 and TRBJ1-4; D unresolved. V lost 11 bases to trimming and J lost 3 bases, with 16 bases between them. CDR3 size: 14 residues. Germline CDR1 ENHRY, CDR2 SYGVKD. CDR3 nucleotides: TGTGCCGTCGGCGCATCAGCATCTAATGAAAAACTGTTTTTT. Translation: CAVGASASNEKLFF.

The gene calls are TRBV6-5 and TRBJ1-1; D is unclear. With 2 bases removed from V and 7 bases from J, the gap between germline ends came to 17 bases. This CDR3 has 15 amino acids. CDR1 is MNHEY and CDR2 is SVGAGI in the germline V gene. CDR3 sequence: CASSYDGGGPDEAFF. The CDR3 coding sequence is TGTGCCAGCAGTTACGATGGCGGTGGGCCGGATGAAGCTTTCTTT.

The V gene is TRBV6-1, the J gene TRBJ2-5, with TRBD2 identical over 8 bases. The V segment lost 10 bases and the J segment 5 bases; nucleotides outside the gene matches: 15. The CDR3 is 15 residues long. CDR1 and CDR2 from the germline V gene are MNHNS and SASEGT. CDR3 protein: CANKMTGGPIETQYF. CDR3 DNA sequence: TGTGCCAACAAAATGACGGGGGGGCCTATTGAGACCCAGTACTTC.

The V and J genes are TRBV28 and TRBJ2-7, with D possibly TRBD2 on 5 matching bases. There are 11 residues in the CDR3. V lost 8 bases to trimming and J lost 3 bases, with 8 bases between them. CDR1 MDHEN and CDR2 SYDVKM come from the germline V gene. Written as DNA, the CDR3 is TGTGCCAGCTGGGCGGGCTACGAGCAGTACTTC. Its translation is CASWAGYEQYF.

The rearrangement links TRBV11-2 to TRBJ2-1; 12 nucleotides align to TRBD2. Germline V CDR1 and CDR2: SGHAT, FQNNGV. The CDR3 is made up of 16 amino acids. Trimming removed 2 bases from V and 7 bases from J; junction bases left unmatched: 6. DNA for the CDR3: TGTGCCAGCAGCTTATACCTAGCGGGGGGGTGGAATGAGCAGTTCTTC. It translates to CASSLYLAGGWNEQFF.

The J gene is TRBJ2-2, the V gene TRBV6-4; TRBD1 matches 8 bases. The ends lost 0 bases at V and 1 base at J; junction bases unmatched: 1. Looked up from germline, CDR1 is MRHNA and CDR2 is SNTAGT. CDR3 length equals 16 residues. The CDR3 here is CASSDSGTGNTGELFF. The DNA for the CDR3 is TGTGCCAGCAGTGACTCCGGGACAGGGAACACCGGGGAGCTGTTTTTT.

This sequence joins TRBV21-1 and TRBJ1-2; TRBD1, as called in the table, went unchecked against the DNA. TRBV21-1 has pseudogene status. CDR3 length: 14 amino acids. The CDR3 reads CASSEGQGVYGYTF. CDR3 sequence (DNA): TGTGCCAGCAGCGAAGGACAGGGGGTCTATGGCTACACCTTC.